This T cell receptor (beta chain) was sequenced during a study of T cells in women clearing cervical HPV infection. Overall study: Blood came at first lesion visit for cases, post-clearance for controls. With HLA typing for only a few women, HLA confounding remains possible.

immunoSEQ multiplex PCR used an average of around 1,100 ng genomic DNA. The method was immunoSEQ multiplex PCR; TCRdb's version includes in-frame clones alone and lacks a portion of them. The sample has about 39,000 clones; the top ten hold approximately 4.8%. General observations from the study: Richness plus V gene abundances separated cases from controls with AUC roughly 0.85.

Trimming left V 0 bases short and J 5 bases short, with 14 bases between. Germline V lookup: CDR1 DFQATT, CDR2 SNEGSKA (reference sequence). This CDR3 is built from 14 residues. Of note for this clone: Antigen unknown. The CDR3 is cut off 3 residues early in the read; its end comes from the germline J gene.

This receptor was taken from a woman aged 18 to 75 with a cervical HPV16 infection that either progressed to CIN3+ or cleared (not recorded which). The sequencing sample was made of blood buffy coat. The chain couples TRBV20-1 to TRBJ2-7; a weak D match, TRBD1 (6 bases). The DNA read from the CDR3 is TGCAGTGCTAGAGATCCCAGGGGAAACAACGAG. Translating gives CSARDPRGNNE. The complete CDR3 sequence is CSARDPRGNNEQYF.